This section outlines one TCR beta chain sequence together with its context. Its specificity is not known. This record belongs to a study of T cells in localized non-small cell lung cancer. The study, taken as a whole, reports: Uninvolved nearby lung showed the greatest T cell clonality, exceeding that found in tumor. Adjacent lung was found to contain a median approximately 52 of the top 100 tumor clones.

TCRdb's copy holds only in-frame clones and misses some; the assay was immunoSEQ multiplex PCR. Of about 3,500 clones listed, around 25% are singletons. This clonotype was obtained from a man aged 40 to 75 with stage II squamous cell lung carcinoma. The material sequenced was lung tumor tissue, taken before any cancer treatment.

The CDR3 DNA follows: TGTGCCAGTACAGGGGGGACTTTAGGCTTCACAGATACGCAGTATTTT. Amino acids: CASTGGTLGFTDTQYF. This chain joins TRBV19 and TRBJ2-3, with D possibly TRBD1 on 7 matching bases. V dropped 7 bases and J dropped 2 bases, with 19 bases sitting between them. Germline assignment: CDR1 LNHDA and CDR2 SQIVND (reference sequence). The CDR3 is made up of 16 amino acids.